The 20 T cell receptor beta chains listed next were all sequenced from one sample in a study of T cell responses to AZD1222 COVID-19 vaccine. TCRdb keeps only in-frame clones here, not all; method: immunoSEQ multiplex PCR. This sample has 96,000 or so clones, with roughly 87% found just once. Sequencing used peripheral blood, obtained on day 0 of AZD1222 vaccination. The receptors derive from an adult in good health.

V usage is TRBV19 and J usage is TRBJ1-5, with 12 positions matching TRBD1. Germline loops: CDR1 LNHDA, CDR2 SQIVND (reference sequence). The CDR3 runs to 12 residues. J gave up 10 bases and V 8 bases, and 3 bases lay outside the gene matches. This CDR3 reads CASGDRGQPQHF. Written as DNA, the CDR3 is TGTGCCAGTGGGGACAGGGGGCAACCCCAGCATTTT.

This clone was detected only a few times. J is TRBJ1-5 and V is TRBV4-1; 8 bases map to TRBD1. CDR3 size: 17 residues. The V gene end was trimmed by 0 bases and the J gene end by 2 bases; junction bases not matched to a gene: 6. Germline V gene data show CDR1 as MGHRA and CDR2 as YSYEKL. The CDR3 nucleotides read TGCGCCAGCAGCCAAGATTATGGGACAGGAGGCAATCAGCCCCAGCATTTT. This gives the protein CASSQDYGTGGNQPQHF.

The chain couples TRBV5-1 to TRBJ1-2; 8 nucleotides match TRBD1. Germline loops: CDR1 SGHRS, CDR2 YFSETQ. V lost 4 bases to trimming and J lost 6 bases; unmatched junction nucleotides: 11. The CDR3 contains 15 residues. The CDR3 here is CASSGDTGTGNGYTF. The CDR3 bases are TGCGCCAGCAGCGGAGACACAGGGACAGGAAATGGCTACACCTTC.

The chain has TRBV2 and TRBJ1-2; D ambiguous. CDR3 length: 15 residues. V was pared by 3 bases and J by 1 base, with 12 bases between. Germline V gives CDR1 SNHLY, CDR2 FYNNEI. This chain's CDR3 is CASSEDGSGNYGYTF. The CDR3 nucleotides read TGTGCCAGCAGTGAGGACGGAAGTGGTAACTATGGCTACACCTTC.

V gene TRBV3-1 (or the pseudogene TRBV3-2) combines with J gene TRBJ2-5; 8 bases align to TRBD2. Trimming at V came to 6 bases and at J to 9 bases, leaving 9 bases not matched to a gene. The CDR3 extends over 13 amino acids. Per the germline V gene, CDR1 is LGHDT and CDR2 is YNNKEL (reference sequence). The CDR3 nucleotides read TGTGCCAGCAGACCTAGCGGGCGGGGGTCCCAGTACTTC. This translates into CASRPSGRGSQYF.

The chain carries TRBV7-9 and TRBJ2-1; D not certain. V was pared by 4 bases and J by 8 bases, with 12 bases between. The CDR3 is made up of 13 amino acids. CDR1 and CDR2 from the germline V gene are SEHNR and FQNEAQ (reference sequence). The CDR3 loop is CASSSVPRDEQFF. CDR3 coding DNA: TGTGCCAGCAGCTCAGTCCCCCGGGATGAGCAGTTCTTC.

CDR3 protein: CASSLEDEDEAFF. For the CDR3, the DNA is TGTGCCAGCAGCTTGGAAGATGAGGACGAAGCTTTCTTT. V gene TRBV5-4 combines with J gene TRBJ1-1; D not resolved. Per the germline V gene, CDR1 is SGHNT and CDR2 is YYREEE (reference sequence). The length of the CDR3 is 13 residues. With 0 bases removed from V and 8 bases from J, the gap between germline ends came to 11 bases. Full variable domain (remainder filled in from reference TRBV5-4 and TRBJ1-1): ETGVTQSPTHLIKTRGQQVTLRCSSQSGHNTVSWYQQALGQGPQFIFQYYREEENGRGNFPPRFSGLQFPNYSSELNVNALELDDSALYLCASSLEDEDEAFFGQGTRLTVV.

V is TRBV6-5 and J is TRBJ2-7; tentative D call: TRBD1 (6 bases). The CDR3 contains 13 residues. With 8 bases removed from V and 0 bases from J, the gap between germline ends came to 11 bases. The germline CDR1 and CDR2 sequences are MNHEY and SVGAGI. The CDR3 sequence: CASGLDSSYEQYF. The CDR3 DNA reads TGTGCCAGCGGGCTGGACAGCTCCTACGAGCAGTACTTC.

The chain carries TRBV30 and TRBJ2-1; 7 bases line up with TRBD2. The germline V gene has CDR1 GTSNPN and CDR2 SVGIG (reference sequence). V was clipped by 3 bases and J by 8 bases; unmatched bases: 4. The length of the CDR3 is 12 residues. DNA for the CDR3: TGTGCCTGGAGCAACGGGGGGTATGAGCAGTTCTTC. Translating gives CAWSNGGYEQFF. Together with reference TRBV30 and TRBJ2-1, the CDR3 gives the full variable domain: SQTIHQWPATLVQPVGSPLSLECTVEGTSNPNLYWYRQAAGRGLQLLFYSVGIGQISSEVPQNLSASRPQDRQFILSSKKLLLSDSGFYLCAWSNGGYEQFFGPGTRLTVL.

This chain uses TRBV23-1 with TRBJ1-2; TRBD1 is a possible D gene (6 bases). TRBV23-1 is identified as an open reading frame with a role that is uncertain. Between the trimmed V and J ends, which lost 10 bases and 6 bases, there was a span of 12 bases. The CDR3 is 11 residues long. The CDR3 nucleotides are TGCGCCACTTCATACAGGGATGGCTACACCTTC. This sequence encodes CATSYRDGYTF.

CDR3 in amino acids: CASSPGQMNTGELFF. The CDR3 DNA follows: TGTGCCAGCAGTCCTGGACAAATGAACACCGGGGAGCTGTTTTTT. This sequence joins TRBV6-5 and TRBJ2-2; a possible D gene is TRBD1 (5 bases). V lost 5 bases and J lost 1, with 11 bases in between. Per germline, CDR1 MNHEY and CDR2 SVGAGI. The CDR3 extends over 15 amino acids.

CDR3 DNA sequence: TGTGCCAGCAGCTGGGGACAGTTGGCTTACGAGCAGTACTTC. It codes for CASSWGQLAYEQYF. The chain joins TRBV5-6 to TRBJ2-7, with 7 bases lining up with TRBD1. Germline V gene lookup returns CDR1 SGHDT and CDR2 YYEEEE. The CDR3 is 14 residues long. V was clipped by 3 bases and J by 4 bases; unmatched bases: 7.

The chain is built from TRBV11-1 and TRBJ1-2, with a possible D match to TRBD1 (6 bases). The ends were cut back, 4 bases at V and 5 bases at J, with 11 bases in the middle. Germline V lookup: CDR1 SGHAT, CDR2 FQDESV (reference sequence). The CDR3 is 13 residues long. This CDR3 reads CASSSQGDYGYTF. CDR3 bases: TGTGCCAGCAGCTCACAGGGTGATTATGGCTACACCTTC.

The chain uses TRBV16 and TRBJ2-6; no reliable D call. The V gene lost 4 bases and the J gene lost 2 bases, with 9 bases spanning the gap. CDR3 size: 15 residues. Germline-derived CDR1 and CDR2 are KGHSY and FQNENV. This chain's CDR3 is CASSPGSAGANVLTF. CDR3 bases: TGTGCCAGCAGCCCAGGTTCAGCTGGGGCCAACGTCCTGACTTTC.

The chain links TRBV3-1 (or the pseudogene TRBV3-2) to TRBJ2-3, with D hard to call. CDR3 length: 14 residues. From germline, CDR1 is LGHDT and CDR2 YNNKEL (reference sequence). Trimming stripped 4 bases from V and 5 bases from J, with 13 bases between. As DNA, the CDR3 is TGTGCCAGCAGCCTAAGATTATCTATAGATACGCAGTATTTT. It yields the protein CASSLRLSIDTQYF.

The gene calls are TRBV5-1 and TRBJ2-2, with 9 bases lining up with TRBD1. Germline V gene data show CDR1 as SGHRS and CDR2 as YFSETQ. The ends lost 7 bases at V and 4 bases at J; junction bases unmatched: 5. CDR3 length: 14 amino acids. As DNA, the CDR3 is TGCGCCAGCGGGGGACAGGGAAGCACCGGGGAGCTGTTTTTT. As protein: CASGGQGSTGELFF. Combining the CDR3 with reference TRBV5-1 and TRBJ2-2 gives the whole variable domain KAGVTQTPRYLIKTRGQQVTLSCSPISGHRSVSWYQQTPGQGLQFLFEYFSETQRNKGNFPGRFSGRQFSNSRSEMNVSTLELGDSALYLCASGGQGSTGELFFGEGSRLTVL.

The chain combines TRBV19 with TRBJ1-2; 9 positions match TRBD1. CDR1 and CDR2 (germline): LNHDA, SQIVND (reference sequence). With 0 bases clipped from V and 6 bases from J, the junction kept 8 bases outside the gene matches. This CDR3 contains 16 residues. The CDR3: CASSIDRGNRGHGYTF. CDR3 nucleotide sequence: TGTGCCAGTAGTATAGATCGGGGTAACAGGGGGCATGGCTACACCTTC.

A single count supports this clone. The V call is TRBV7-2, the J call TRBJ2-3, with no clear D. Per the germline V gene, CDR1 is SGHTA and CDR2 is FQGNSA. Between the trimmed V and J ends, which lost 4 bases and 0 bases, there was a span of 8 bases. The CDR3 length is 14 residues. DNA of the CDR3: TGTGCCAGCAGCTCGAGTAGAAGCACAGATACGCAGTATTTT. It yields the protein CASSSSRSTDTQYF.

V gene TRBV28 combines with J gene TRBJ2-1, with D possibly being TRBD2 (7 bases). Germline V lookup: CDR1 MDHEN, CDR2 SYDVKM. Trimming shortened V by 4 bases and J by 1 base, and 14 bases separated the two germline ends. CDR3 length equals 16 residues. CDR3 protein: CASSSGGGGSYNEQFF. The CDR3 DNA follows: TGTGCCAGCAGTTCCGGGGGAGGGGGATCCTACAATGAGCAGTTCTTC.

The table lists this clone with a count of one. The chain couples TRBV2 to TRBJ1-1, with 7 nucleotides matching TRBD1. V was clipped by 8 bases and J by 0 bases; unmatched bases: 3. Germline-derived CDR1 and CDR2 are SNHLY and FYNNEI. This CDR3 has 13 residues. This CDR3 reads CASEGQMNTEAFF. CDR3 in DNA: TGTGCCAGCGAGGGACAGATGAACACTGAAGCTTTCTTT.